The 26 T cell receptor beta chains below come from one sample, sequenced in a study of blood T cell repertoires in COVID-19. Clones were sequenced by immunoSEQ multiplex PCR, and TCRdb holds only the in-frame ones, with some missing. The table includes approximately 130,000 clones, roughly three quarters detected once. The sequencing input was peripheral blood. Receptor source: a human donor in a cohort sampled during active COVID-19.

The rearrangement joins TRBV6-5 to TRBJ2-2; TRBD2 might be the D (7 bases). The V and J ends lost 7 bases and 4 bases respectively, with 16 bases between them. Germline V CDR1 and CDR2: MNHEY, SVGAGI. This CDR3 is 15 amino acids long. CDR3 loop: CASKGGGPGTGELFF. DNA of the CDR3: TGTGCCAGCAAAGGGGGAGGGCCCGGCACCGGGGAGCTGTTTTTT.

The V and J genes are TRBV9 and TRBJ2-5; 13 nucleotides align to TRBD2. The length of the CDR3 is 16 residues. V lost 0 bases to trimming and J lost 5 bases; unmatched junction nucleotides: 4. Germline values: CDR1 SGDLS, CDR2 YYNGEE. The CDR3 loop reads CASSVAGLAGVETQYF. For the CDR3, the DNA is TGTGCCAGCAGCGTAGCAGGACTAGCGGGGGTTGAGACCCAGTACTTC. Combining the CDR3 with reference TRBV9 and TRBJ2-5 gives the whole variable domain DSGVTQTPKHLITATGQRVTLRCSPRSGDLSVYWYQQSLDQGLQFLIQYYNGEERAKGNILERFSAQQFPDLHSELNLSSLELGDSALYFCASSVAGLAGVETQYFGPGTRLLVL.

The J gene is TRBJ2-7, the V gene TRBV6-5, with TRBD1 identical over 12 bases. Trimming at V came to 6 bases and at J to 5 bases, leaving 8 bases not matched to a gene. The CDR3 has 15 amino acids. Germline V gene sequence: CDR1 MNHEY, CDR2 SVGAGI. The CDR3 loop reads CASSRSGTGGDEQYF. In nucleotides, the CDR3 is TGTGCCAGCAGCCGCTCCGGGACAGGGGGCGACGAGCAGTACTTC.

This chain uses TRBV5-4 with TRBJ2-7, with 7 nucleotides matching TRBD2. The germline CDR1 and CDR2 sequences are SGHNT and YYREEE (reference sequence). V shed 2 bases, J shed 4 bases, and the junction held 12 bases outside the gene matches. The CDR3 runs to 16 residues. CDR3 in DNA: TGTGCCAGCAGCTTAGGGGCTGGCGGGAGAGGTTACGAGCAGTACTTC. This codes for CASSLGAGGRGYEQYF.

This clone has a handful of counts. In nucleotides, the CDR3 is TGTGCCAGCTCACCCCCGGGTTCCTACGAGCAGTACTTC. Translating gives CASSPPGSYEQYF. The V gene is TRBV18, the J gene TRBJ2-7, with D unclear. Germline V gene data show CDR1 as KGHSH and CDR2 as LQKENI. The germline V and J ends were trimmed by 3 bases and 1 base, with 7 bases remaining between them. The CDR3 loop spans 13 amino acids.

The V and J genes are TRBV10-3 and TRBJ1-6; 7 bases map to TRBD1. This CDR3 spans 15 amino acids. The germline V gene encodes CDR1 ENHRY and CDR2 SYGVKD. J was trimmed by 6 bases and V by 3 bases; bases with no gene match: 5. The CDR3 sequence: CAISESDRVNSPLHF. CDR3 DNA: TGTGCCATCAGTGAAAGTGACAGGGTTAATTCACCCCTCCACTTT.

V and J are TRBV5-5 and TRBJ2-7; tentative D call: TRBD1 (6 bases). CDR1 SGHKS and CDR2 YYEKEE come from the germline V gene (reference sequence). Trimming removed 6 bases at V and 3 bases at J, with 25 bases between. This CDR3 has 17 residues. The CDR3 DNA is TGTGCCAGCAAACCCCGACAGGAGCGATTAGCTTTCTACGAGCAGTACTTC. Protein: CASKPRQERLAFYEQYF.

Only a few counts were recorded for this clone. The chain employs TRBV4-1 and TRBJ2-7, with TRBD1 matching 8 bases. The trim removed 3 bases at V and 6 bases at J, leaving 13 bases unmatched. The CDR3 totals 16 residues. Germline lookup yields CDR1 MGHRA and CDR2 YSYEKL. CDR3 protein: CASSQQRTGRSSEQYF. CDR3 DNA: TGCGCCAGCAGCCAGCAGAGGACAGGGAGGTCGAGCGAGCAGTACTTC.

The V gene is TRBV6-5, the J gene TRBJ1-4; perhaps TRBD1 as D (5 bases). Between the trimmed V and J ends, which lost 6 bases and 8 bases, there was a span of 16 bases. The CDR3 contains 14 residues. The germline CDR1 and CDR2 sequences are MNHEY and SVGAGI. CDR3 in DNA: TGTGCCAGCAGCCCAACCGGGGGATTGGAAAAACTGTTTTTT. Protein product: CASSPTGGLEKLFF.

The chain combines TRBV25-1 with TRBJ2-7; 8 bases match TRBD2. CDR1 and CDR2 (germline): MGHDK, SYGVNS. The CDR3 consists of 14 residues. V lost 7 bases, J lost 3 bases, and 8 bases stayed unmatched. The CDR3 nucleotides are TGTGCCAGCACCCCAACCCGGGGGGGCTACGAGCAGTACTTC. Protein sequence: CASTPTRGGYEQYF.

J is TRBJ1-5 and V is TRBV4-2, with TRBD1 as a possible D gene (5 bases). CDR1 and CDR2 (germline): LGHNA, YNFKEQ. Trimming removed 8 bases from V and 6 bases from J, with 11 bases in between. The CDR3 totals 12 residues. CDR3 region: CASPGGFQPQHF. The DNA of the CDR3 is TGTGCCAGCCCTGGGGGGTTTCAGCCCCAGCATTTT.

The CDR3 DNA reads TGTGCCAGCAGTAATCGACAGAGTCCCTACGAGCAGTACTTC. Protein sequence: CASSNRQSPYEQYF. V usage is TRBV6-5 and J usage is TRBJ2-7; D perhaps matches TRBD1 (5 bases). The V gene's germline CDR1 is MNHEY and CDR2 SVGAGI. Trimming stripped 5 bases from V and 2 bases from J, with 13 bases between. The CDR3 length is 14 residues.

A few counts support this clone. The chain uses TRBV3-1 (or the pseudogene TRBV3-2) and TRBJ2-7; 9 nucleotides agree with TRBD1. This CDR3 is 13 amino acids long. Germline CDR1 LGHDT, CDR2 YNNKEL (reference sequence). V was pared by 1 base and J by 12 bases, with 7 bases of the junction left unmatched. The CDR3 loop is CASSQGGTGYGYF. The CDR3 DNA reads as TGTGCCAGCAGCCAAGGAGGGACAGGGTATGGGTACTTC.

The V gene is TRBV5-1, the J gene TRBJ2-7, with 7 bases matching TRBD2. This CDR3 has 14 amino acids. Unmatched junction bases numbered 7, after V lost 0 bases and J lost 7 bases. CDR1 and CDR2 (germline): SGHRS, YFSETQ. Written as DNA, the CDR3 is TGCGCCAGCAGCTTGGCTAGCGGTGTTAGTGAGCAGTACTTC. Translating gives CASSLASGVSEQYF.

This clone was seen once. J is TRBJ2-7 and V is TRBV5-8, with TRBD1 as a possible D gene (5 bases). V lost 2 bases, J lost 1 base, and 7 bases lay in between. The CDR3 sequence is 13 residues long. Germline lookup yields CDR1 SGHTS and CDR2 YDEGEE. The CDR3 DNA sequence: TGTGCCAGCAGCTTCGACAGATCCTACGAGCAGTACTTC. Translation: CASSFDRSYEQYF.

The CDR3: CASSSVGVTEAFF. DNA for the CDR3: TGTGCCAGCAGCTCGGTCGGGGTCACTGAAGCTTTCTTT. The genes are TRBV5-6 and TRBJ1-1; D is unclear. V lost 3 bases to trimming and J lost 4 bases, with 10 bases between them. Germline CDR1 SGHDT, CDR2 YYEEEE. The CDR3 covers 13 residues.

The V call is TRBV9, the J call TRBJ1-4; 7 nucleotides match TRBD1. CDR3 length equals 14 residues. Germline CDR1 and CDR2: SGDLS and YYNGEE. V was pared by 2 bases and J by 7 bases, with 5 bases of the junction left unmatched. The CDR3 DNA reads TGTGCCAGCAGCGTCAGAGGGGGCGGTGAAAAACTGTTTTTT. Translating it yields CASSVRGGGEKLFF.

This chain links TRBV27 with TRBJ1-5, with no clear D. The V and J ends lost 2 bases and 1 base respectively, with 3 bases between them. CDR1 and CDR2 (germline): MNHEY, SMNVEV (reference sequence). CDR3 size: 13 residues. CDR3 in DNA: TGTGCCAGCAGTTTAGGCAGCAATCAGCCCCAGCATTTT. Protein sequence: CASSLGSNQPQHF.

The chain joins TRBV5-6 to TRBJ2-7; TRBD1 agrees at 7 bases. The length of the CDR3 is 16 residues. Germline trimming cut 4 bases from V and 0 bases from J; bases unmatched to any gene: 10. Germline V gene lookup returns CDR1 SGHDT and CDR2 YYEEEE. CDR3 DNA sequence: TGTGCCAGCAGCATTGGGACAGCTTCGAGCTCCTACGAGCAGTACTTC. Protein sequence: CASSIGTASSSYEQYF.

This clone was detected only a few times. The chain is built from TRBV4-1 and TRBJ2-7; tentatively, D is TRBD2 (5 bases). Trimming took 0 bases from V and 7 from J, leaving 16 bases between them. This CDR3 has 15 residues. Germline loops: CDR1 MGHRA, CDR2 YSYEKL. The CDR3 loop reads CASSQDRRASGEQYF. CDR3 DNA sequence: TGCGCCAGCAGCCAAGATCGAAGGGCCTCGGGGGAGCAGTACTTC.

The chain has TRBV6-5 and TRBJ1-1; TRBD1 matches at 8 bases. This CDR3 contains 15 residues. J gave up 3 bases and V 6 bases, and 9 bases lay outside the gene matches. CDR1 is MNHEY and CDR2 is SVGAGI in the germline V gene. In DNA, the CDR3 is TGTGCCAGCAGGAAAATAGACAGGGGAGACACTGAAGCTTTCTTT. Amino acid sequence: CASRKIDRGDTEAFF.

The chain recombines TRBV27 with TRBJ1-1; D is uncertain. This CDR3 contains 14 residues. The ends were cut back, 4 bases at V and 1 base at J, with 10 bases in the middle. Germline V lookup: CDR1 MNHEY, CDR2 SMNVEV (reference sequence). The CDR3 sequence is CASSWESTNTEAFF. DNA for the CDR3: TGTGCCAGCAGTTGGGAGAGTACGAACACTGAAGCTTTCTTT.

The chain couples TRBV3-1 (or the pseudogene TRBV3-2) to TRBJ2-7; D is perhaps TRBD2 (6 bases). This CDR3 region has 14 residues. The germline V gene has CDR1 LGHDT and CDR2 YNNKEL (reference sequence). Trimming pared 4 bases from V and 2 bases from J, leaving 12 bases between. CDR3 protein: CASSRGVGPYEQYF. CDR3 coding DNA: TGTGCCAGCAGCCGGGGGGTCGGGCCCTACGAGCAGTACTTC.

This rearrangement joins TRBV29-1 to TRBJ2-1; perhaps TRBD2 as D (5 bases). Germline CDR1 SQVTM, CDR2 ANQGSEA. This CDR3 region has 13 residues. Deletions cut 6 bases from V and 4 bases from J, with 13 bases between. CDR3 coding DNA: TGCAGCGTCGGAGGTCGGGATTACAATGAGCAGTTCTTC. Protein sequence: CSVGGRDYNEQFF.

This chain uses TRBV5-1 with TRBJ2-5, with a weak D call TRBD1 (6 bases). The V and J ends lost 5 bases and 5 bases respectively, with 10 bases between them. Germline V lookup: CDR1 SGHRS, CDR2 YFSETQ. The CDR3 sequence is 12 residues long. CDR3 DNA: TGCGCCAGCAGTCAGGGGAGTGAGACCCAGTACTTC. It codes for CASSQGSETQYF.

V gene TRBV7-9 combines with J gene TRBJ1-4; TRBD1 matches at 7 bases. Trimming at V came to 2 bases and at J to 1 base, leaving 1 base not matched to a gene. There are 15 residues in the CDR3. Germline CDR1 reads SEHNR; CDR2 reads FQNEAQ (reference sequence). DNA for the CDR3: TGTGCCAGCAGCTTATCAGGGGGAACTAATGAAAAACTGTTTTTT. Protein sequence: CASSLSGGTNEKLFF. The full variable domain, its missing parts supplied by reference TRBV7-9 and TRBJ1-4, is DTGVSQNPRHKITKRGQNVTFRCDPISEHNRLYWYRQTLGQGPEFLTYFQNEAQLEKSRLLSDRFSAERPKGSFSTLEIQRTEQGDSAMYLCASSLSGGTNEKLFFGSGTQLSVL.